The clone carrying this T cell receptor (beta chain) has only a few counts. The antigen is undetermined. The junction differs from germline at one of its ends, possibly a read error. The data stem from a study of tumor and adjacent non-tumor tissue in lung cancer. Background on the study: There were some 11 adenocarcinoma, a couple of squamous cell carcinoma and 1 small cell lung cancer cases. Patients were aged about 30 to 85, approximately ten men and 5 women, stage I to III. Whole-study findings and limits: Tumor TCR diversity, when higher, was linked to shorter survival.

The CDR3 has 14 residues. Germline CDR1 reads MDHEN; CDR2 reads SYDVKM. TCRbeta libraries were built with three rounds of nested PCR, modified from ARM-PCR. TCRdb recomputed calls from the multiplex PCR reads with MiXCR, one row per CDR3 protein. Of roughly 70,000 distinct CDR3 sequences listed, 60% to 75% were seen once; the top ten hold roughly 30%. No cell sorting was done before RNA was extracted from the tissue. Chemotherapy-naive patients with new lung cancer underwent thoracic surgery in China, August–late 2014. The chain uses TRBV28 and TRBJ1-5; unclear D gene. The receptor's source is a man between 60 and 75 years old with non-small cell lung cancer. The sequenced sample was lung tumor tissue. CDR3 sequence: CVSSLSGSNQPEHF. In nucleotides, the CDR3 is TGTGTCAGCAGTCTCTCGGGAAGCAATCAGCCAGAGCATTTT.